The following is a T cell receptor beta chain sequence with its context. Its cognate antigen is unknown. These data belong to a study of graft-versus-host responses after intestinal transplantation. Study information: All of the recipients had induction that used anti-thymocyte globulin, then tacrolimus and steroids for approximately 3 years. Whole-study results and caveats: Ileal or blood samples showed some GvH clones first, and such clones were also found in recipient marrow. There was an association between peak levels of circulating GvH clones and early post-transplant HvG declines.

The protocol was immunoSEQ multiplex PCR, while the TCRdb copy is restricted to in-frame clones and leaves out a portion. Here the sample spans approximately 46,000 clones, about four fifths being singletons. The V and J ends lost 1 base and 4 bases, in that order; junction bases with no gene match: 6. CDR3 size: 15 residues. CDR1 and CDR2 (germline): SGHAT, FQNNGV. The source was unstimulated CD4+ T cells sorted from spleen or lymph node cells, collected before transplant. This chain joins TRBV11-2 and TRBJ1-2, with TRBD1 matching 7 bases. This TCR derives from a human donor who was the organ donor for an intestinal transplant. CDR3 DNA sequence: TGTGCCAGCAGCTTAGGAGAGGGGGCCTTCTATGGCTACACCTTC. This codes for CASSLGEGAFYGYTF.